A single sample is the source of the 26 T cell receptor beta chains below, sequenced in a study of identical twins. One entry per CDR3 protein, called by TCRdb with MiXCR from the 5' RACE reads. The sample consists of about 250,000 distinct CDR3 sequences, about 8.3% of them appearing once. This sample was shared with a second study, whose subject was yellow fever vaccine responses in identical twins.

Sequenced material: CD8+ T cells sorted from blood. The receptor source for this set is a woman aged 18-35 years in good health.

This clonotype was observed a handful of times. The chain uses TRBV7-4 and TRBJ2-1; tentatively, D is TRBD1 or TRBD2 (5 bases each). Germline CDR1 SGHVT, CDR2 SQSDAQ. Trimming shortened V by 5 bases and J by 0 bases, and 20 bases separated the two germline ends. This CDR3 contains 18 residues. CDR3 residues: CASSGVPGPKSSYNEQFF. CDR3 bases: TGTGCCAGCAGCGGGGTCCCGGGACCCAAAAGCTCCTACAATGAGCAGTTCTTC.

This clonotype was found a few times. The chain is built from TRBV28 and TRBJ1-2; a possible D gene is TRBD1 (6 bases). Trimming cost V 5 bases and J 4 bases, with 11 bases left between them. This CDR3 is 13 amino acids long. In germline, CDR1 is MDHEN, CDR2 SYDVKM. The CDR3 region is CASSPQGSYGYTF. The DNA of the CDR3 is TGTGCCAGCAGTCCCCAGGGGAGCTATGGCTACACCTTC.

The V gene is TRBV5-6, the J gene TRBJ1-1; 8 bases line up with TRBD1. The germline gives CDR1 SGHDT, CDR2 YYEEEE. After removal of 0 bases from V and 1 base from J, the junction contained 2 bases not matched to a gene. This CDR3 spans 15 amino acids. The CDR3 sequence is CASSLGGTGNTEAFF. In nucleotides, the CDR3 is TGTGCCAGCAGCTTGGGAGGGACAGGGAACACTGAAGCTTTCTTT. Full variable domain (rest looked up from reference TRBV5-6 and TRBJ1-1): DAGVTQSPTHLIKTRGQQVTLRCSPKSGHDTVSWYQQALGQGPQFIFQYYEEEERQRGNFPDRFSGHQFPNYSSELNVNALLLGDSALYLCASSLGGTGNTEAFFGQGTRLTVV.

This clonotype was counted only a few times. J is TRBJ2-3 and V is TRBV2; D may match TRBD1 or TRBD2 (5 bases each). Germline V gives CDR1 SNHLY, CDR2 FYNNEI. The length of the CDR3 is 13 residues. V lost 9 bases to trimming and J lost 4 bases, with 14 bases between them. Written as DNA, the CDR3 is TGTGCCAGAGCAGGGAGTGTAGCAGATACGCAGTATTTT. Its translation: CARAGSVADTQYF.

This chain joins TRBV5-5 and TRBJ2-7; possibly TRBD1 for D (6 bases). Germline-derived CDR1 and CDR2 are SGHKS and YYEKEE (reference sequence). CDR3 size: 14 residues. V was cut by 4 bases and J by 1 base, with 12 bases left in between. The CDR3 sequence is CASSQSDRSYEQYF. The CDR3, as DNA: TGTGCCAGCAGCCAATCGGACAGATCCTACGAGCAGTACTTC.

This clonotype was seen many times. The genes are TRBV4-3 and TRBJ2-3; a weak D match, TRBD1 (6 bases). Germline V CDR1 and CDR2: LGHNA, YSLEER. The V gene lost 0 bases and the J gene lost 9 bases, with 13 bases spanning the gap. The CDR3 runs to 14 residues. The CDR3 protein is CASSQDRTATTQYF. The CDR3 DNA reads as TGCGCCAGCAGCCAAGATCGGACAGCGACCACGCAGTATTTT.

The chain employs TRBV20-1 and TRBJ2-4; 8 bases line up with TRBD1. The germline V gene encodes CDR1 DFQATT and CDR2 SNEGSKA (reference sequence). The CDR3 covers 14 residues. The V gene end was trimmed by 4 bases and the J gene end by 1 base; junction bases not matched to a gene: 3. CDR3 in DNA: TGCAGTGCTACAGGGGGCTTGGCCAAAAACATTCAGTACTTC. Protein sequence: CSATGGLAKNIQYF.

This clonotype was detected a few times. The chain couples TRBV20-1 to TRBJ2-7, with D hard to call. Germline CDR1 is DFQATT and CDR2 is SNEGSKA (reference sequence). Trimming removed 0 bases from V and 6 bases from J, with 12 bases in between. This CDR3 has 13 residues. CDR3: CSARDLLGLEQYF. The DNA of the CDR3 is TGCAGTGCTAGAGATCTGTTGGGTCTCGAGCAGTACTTC.

This clonotype was observed a few times. The chain employs TRBV4-3 and TRBJ2-1; TRBD1 matches 10 bases. Trimming cost V 0 bases and J 4 bases; bases outside gene matches: 3. Germline values: CDR1 LGHNA, CDR2 YSLEER. This CDR3 is built from 16 residues. The CDR3 sequence is CASSQDGQGEYNEQFF. In DNA form, the CDR3 reads TGCGCCAGCAGCCAAGACGGACAGGGGGAATACAATGAGCAGTTCTTC.

This clonotype was counted ten times or more. The rearrangement links TRBV7-9 to TRBJ1-1; D remains ambiguous. Germline V CDR1 and CDR2: SEHNR, FQNEAQ (reference sequence). The CDR3 is 12 residues long. Trimming stripped 2 bases from V and 1 base from J, with 2 bases between. CDR3 region: CASSLWNTEAFF. CDR3 DNA sequence: TGTGCCAGCAGCTTATGGAACACTGAAGCTTTCTTT.

This clonotype showed up just a few times. V gene TRBV4-3 combines with J gene TRBJ2-3, with 9 bases fitting TRBD2. The J segment lost 6 bases and the V segment lost 1 base, leaving 8 bases of the junction unmatched. CDR1 LGHNA and CDR2 YSLEER come from the germline V gene. The CDR3 contains 16 residues. The CDR3 bases are TGCGCCAGCAGCCAAGCGGTAGCGGGAGAAAGGGATACGCAGTATTTT. Encoded protein: CASSQAVAGERDTQYF.

In its sample, this clonotype was seen many times. CDR3: CASETYRRKNIQYF. In nucleotides, the CDR3 is TGCGCCAGCGAGACCTACAGAAGGAAAAACATTCAGTACTTC. The genes are TRBV5-1 and TRBJ2-4, with unresolved D. This CDR3 region has 14 residues. CDR1 SGHRS and CDR2 YFSETQ come from the germline V gene. V gave up 7 bases and J gave up 4 bases, with 15 bases separating them.

This clonotype was seen a handful of times. The chain recombines TRBV6-2 or TRBV6-3 with TRBJ2-1; TRBD2 agrees at 10 bases. This CDR3 has 17 residues. Per germline, CDR1 MNHEY and CDR2 SVGEGT. V shed 6 bases and J 6 bases; nucleotides not matched to a gene: 14. CDR3 DNA: TGTGCCAGCAGGGGACTAGCGTCGTTCTATATTTCCAATGAGCAGTTCTTC. This translates into CASRGLASFYISNEQFF.

This clonotype was found many times. V and J are TRBV7-3 and TRBJ2-1, with D possibly matching TRBD2 (5 bases). Trimming left V 5 bases short and J 8 bases short, with 16 bases between. Germline values: CDR1 SGHTA, CDR2 FQGTGA. This CDR3 has 14 residues. The CDR3 nucleotides read TGTGCCAGCAGCACCTTGGGGAGCAACCATGAGCAGTTCTTC. Translated, it gives CASSTLGSNHEQFF.

This clonotype was seen a handful of times. The rearrangement links TRBV2 to TRBJ2-1; 9 bases are shared with TRBD1. CDR1 is SNHLY and CDR2 is FYNNEI in the germline V gene. The CDR3 consists of 15 residues. V shed 6 bases and J 2 bases; nucleotides not matched to a gene: 5. The CDR3 DNA is TGTGCCAGCAGATCCGACAGGGGGGCCTACAATGAGCAGTTCTTC. Protein: CASRSDRGAYNEQFF.

V gene TRBV6-1 combines with J gene TRBJ2-1; 12 positions agree with TRBD2. This CDR3 is built from 15 residues. Germline CDR1 MNHNS, CDR2 SASEGT. Trimming removed 6 bases from V and 4 bases from J; junction bases left unmatched: 4. Here the CDR3 reads CASRGLAGDYNEQFF. As DNA, the CDR3 is TGTGCCAGCAGGGGACTAGCGGGCGATTACAATGAGCAGTTCTTC.

This clonotype was found a few times. V and J are TRBV20-1 and TRBJ2-5; D unclear. The CDR3 runs to 12 residues. V was cut by 1 base and J by 0 bases, with 3 bases left in between. Germline lookup yields CDR1 DFQATT and CDR2 SNEGSKA (reference sequence). In DNA form, the CDR3 reads TGCAGTGCTAGAGCCGACCAAGAGACCCAGTACTTC. As protein: CSARADQETQYF.

The chain combines TRBV5-1 with TRBJ2-6; no definite D call. The CDR3 totals 17 residues. Germline lookup yields CDR1 SGHRS and CDR2 YFSETQ. Trimming removed 4 bases at V and 0 bases at J, with 14 bases between. The CDR3, as DNA: TGCGCCAGCAGCCAAATACAGCCCAGCTCTGGGGCCAACGTCCTGACTTTC. Translating gives CASSQIQPSSGANVLTF.

This clonotype was seen a few times. The chain uses TRBV12-3 or TRBV12-4 and TRBJ2-1; D not resolved. The CDR3 spans 15 residues. V was trimmed by 5 bases and J by 2 bases, leaving 13 bases between them. This CDR3 is CASSPFTMAYNEQFF. CDR3 coding DNA: TGTGCCAGCAGTCCATTTACGATGGCCTACAATGAGCAGTTCTTC.

This clonotype was detected only a few times. This chain joins TRBV3-1 and TRBJ2-3; D gene unclear. This CDR3 has 15 amino acids. Trimming took off 2 bases at V and 3 bases at J, with 12 bases between the two ends. CDR1 is LGHDT, CDR2 YNNKEL, per germline (reference sequence). CDR3 protein: CASSQLGLGTDTQYF. CDR3 nucleotides: TGTGCCAGCAGCCAACTGGGGTTGGGGACAGATACGCAGTATTTT.

This clonotype has a handful of counts. V and J are TRBV20-1 and TRBJ2-7; D might be TRBD2 (6 bases). CDR1 is DFQATT and CDR2 is SNEGSKA in the germline V gene (reference sequence). There are 13 residues in the CDR3. V was trimmed by 3 bases and J by 6 bases, leaving 15 bases between them. In nucleotides, the CDR3 is TGCAGTGCTAGTCACGCCCTGGGAGGCGAGCAGTACTTC. It is translated as CSASHALGGEQYF.

The chain recombines TRBV25-1 with TRBJ2-7, with a tentative D call TRBD2 (6 bases). The CDR3 sequence is 16 residues long. V lost 1 base to trimming and J lost 2 bases, with 15 bases between them. The germline gives CDR1 MGHDK, CDR2 SYGVNS. The CDR3 region has the DNA TGTGCCAGCAGTGAATCGACGGGACTGTCGGCCTACGAGCAGTACTTC. Protein product: CASSESTGLSAYEQYF.

This clonotype has a count of ten or more. The chain uses TRBV28 and TRBJ1-5; D not resolved. Trimming removed 7 bases at V and 6 bases at J, with 16 bases between. Germline V gives CDR1 MDHEN, CDR2 SYDVKM. This CDR3 spans 14 amino acids. CDR3 bases: TGTGCCAGCATCCAGCGAGGGCTGGTTCAGCCCCAGCATTTT. Its protein product is CASIQRGLVQPQHF. The full variable domain, rest sourced from reference TRBV28 and TRBJ1-5, is DVKVTQSSRYLVKRTGEKVFLECVQDMDHENMFWYRQDPGLGLRLIYFSYDVKMKEKGDIPEGYSVSREKKERFSLILESASTNQTSMYLCASIQRGLVQPQHFGDGTRLSIL.

This clonotype was counted ten times or more. The rearrangement uses TRBV5-1 and TRBJ2-7; no reliable D call. Trimming cost V 0 bases and J 3 bases, with 13 bases left between them. Germline V gene lookup returns CDR1 SGHRS and CDR2 YFSETQ. The CDR3 runs to 15 residues. This CDR3 reads CASSLDGVGIYEQYF. CDR3 nucleotides: TGCGCCAGCAGCTTGGATGGGGTAGGAATCTACGAGCAGTACTTC.

The chain couples TRBV4-3 to TRBJ1-1; D is ambiguous. The germline CDR1 and CDR2 sequences are LGHNA and YSLEER. This CDR3 has 16 residues. Trimming stripped 4 bases from V and 3 bases from J, with 18 bases between. CDR3 in amino acids: CASSRGSTMWYTEAFF. CDR3 nucleotide sequence: TGCGCCAGCAGCCGAGGGTCTACGATGTGGTACACTGAAGCTTTCTTT.

In its sample, this clonotype was seen many times. The chain is built from TRBV27 and TRBJ1-5, with D unresolved. Germline loops: CDR1 MNHEY, CDR2 SMNVEV (reference sequence). The V gene lost 2 bases and the J gene lost 6 bases, with 5 bases spanning the gap. This CDR3 is built from 12 residues. The CDR3: CASSLMGQPQHF. In DNA, the CDR3 is TGTGCCAGCAGTTTAATGGGTCAGCCCCAGCATTTT.